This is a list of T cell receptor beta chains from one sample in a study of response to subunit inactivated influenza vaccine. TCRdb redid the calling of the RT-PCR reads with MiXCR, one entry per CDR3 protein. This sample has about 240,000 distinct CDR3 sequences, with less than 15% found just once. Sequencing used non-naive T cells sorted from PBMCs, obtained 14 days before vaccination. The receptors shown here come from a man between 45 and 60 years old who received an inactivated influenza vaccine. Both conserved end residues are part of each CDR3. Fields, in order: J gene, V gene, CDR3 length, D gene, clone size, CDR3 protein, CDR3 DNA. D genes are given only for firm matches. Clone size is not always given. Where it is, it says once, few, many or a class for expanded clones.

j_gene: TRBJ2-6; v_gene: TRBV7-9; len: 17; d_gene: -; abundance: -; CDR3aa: CASSSMKTPRGANVLTF; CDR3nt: TGTGCCAGCAGCTCGATGAAAACCCCGAGGGGGGCCAACGTCCTGACTTTC
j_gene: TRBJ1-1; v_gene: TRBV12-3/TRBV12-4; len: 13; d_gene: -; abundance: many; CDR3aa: CASSTSGHQLAFF; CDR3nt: TGTGCCAGCAGTACATCAGGACACCAGTTGGCTTTCTTT
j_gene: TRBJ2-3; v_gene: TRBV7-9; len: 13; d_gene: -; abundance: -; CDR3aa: CASSLGGMDTQYF; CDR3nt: TGTGCCAGCAGCTTGGGGGGAATGGATACGCAGTATTTT
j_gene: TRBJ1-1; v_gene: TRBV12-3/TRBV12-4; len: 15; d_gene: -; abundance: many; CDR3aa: CASSLAGAGSTEAFF; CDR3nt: TGTGCCAGCAGTTTGGCCGGGGCCGGGAGCACTGAAGCTTTCTTT
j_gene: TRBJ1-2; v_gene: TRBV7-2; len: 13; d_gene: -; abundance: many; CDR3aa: CASSRGRWGGYTF; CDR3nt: TGTGCCAGCAGCCGGGGACGTTGGGGTGGCTACACCTTC
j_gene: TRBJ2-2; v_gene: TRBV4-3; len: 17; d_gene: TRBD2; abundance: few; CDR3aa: CASSQRTSGANTGELFF; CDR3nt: TGCGCCAGCAGCCAGAGGACTAGCGGGGCCAACACCGGGGAGCTGTTTTTT
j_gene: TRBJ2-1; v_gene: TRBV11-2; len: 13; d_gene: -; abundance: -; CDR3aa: CASSLLGGAPQFF; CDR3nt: TGTGCCAGCAGCCTGTTGGGGGGAGCCCCGCAGTTCTTC
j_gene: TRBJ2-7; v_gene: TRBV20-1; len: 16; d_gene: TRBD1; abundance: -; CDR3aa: CSARGTTGDSSYEQYF; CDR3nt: TGCAGTGCTAGAGGCACGACAGGGGACAGCTCCTACGAGCAGTACTTC
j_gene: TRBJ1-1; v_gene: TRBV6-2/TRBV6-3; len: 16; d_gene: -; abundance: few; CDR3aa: CASSYSPRQRNTEAFF; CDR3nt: TGTGCCAGCAGTTACTCTCCGAGACAGAGGAACACTGAAGCTTTCTTT
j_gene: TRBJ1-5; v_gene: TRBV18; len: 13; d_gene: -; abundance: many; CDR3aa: CASSPDSYQPQHF; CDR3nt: TGTGCCAGCTCACCGGACAGTTATCAGCCCCAGCATTTT
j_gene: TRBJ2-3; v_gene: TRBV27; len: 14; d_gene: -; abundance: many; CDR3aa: CASSLLGPTDTQYF; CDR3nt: TGTGCCAGCAGTTTACTCGGACCCACAGATACGCAGTATTTT
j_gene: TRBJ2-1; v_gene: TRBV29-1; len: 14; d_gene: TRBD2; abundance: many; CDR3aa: CSVERLAGANEQFF; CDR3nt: TGCAGCGTTGAAAGGCTAGCGGGAGCAAATGAGCAGTTCTTC
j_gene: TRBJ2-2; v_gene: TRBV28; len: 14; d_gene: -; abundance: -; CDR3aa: CASSNGGGTGELFF; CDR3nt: TGTGCCAGCAGCAATGGAGGCGGCACCGGGGAGCTGTTTTTT
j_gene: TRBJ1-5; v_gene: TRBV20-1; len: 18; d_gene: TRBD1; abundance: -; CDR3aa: CSARDRDRYYYSNQPQHF; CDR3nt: TGCAGTGCTAGAGATAGGGACAGATACTATTATAGCAATCAGCCCCAGCATTTT
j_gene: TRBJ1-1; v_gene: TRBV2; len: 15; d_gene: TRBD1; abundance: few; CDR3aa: CASSPETGVRTEAFF; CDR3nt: TGTGCCAGCAGTCCTGAGACAGGGGTTAGGACTGAAGCTTTCTTT
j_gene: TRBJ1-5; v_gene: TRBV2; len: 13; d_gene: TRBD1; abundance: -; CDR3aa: CASSDGTGGPQHF; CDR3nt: TGTGCCAGCAGTGATGGGACAGGGGGGCCCCAGCATTTT
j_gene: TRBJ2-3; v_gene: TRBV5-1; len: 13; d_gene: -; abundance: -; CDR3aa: CASRDSSTDTQYF; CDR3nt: TGCGCCAGCAGGGACAGTTCAACAGATACGCAGTATTTT
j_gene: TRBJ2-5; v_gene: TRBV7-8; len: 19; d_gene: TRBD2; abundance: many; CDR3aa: CASSPTRSSGRATGETQYF; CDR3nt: TGTGCCAGCAGCCCAACGCGATCTAGCGGGAGGGCGACGGGGGAGACCCAGTACTTC
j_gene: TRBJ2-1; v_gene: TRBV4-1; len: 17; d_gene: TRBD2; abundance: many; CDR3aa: CASSRPPGLALLREQFF; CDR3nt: TGCGCCAGCAGCCGCCCCCCGGGACTAGCTCTCCTCAGGGAGCAGTTCTTC
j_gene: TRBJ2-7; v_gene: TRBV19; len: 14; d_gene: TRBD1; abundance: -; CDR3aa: CASSRDRGVYEQYF; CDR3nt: TGTGCCAGTAGCCGGGACAGGGGAGTCTACGAGCAGTACTTC
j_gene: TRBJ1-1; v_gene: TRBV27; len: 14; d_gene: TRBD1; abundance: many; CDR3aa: CASSRQGVNTEAFF; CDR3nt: TGTGCCAGCAGTAGACAGGGAGTGAACACTGAAGCTTTCTTT
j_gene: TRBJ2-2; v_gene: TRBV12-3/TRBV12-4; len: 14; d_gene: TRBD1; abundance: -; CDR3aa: CASSSGTDTGELFF; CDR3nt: TGTGCCAGCAGTTCCGGGACAGACACCGGGGAGCTGTTTTTT
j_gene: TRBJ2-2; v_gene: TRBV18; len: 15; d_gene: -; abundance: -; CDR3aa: CASSPPTGFDRELFF; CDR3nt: TGTGCCAGCTCACCGCCCACAGGGTTCGACAGGGAGCTGTTTTTT
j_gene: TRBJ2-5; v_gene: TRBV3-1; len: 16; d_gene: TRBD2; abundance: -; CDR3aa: CASSQEGGLAEETQYF; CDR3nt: TGTGCCAGCAGCCAAGAGGGGGGACTAGCGGAAGAGACCCAGTACTTC
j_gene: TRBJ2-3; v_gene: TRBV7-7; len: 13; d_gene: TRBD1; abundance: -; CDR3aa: CASSLNRGDTQYF; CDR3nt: TGTGCTAGCAGCTTAAACAGGGGAGATACGCAGTATTTT
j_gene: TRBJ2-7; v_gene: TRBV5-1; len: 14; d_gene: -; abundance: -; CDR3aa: CASSFNRVSYEQYF; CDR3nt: TGCGCCAGCAGCTTTAACAGGGTCTCCTACGAGCAGTACTTC
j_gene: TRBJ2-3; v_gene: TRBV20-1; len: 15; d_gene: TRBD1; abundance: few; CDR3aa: CSARDRTGYTDTQYF; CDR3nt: TGCAGTGCTAGAGATAGGACAGGTTACACAGATACGCAGTATTTT
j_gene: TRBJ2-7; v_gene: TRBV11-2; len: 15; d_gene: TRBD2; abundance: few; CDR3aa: CASSRTSGGFGEQYF; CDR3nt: TGTGCCAGCAGCCGTACTAGCGGGGGCTTCGGCGAGCAGTACTTC
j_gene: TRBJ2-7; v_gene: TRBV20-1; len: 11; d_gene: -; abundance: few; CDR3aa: CSAREGYEQYF; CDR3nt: TGCAGTGCTAGAGAGGGCTACGAGCAGTACTTC
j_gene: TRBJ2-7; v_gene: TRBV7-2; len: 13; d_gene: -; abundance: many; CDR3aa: CASSSGSNYEQYF; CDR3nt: TGTGCCAGCAGCTCAGGTTCAAACTACGAGCAGTACTTC
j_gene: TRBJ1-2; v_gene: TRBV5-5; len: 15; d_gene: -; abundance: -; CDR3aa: CASSPSFRDIYGYTF; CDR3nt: TGTGCCAGCAGCCCCTCCTTCAGGGACATCTATGGCTACACCTTC
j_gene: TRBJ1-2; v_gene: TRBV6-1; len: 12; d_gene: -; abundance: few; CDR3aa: CASSEAMAAWTF; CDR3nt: TGTGCCAGCAGTGAAGCGATGGCCGCGTGGACCTTC
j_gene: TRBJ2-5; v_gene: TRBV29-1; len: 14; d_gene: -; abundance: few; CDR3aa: CSVCPEGSKETQYF; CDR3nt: TGCAGCGTTTGCCCTGAGGGGTCGAAAGAGACCCAGTACTTC
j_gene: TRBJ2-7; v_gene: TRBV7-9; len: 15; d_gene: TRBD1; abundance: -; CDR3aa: CASSPIQGLVYEQYF; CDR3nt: TGTGCCAGCAGCCCAATACAGGGGTTAGTCTACGAGCAGTACTTC
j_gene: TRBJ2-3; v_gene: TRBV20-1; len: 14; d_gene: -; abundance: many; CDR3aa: CSASQFLSGDTQYF; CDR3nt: TGCAGTGCTTCCCAGTTCCTCTCGGGAGATACGCAGTATTTT
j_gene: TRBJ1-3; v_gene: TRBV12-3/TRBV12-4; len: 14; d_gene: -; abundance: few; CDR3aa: CASNPPGSGNTIYF; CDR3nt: TGTGCCAGCAACCCCCCGGGGTCAGGAAACACCATATATTTT
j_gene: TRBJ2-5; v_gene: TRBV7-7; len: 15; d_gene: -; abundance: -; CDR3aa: CASSLGWGNQETQYF; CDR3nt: TGTGCTAGCAGCTTAGGTTGGGGGAACCAAGAGACCCAGTACTTC
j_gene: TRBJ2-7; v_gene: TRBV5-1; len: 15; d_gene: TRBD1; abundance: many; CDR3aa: CASSLGGTAAYEQYF; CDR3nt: TGCGCCAGCAGCTTGGGAGGGACAGCAGCCTACGAGCAGTACTTC
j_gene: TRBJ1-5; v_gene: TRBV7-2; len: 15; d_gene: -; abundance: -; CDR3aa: CASSVGVGSNQPQHF; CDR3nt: TGTGCCAGCAGCGTAGGGGTCGGGAGCAATCAGCCCCAGCATTTT
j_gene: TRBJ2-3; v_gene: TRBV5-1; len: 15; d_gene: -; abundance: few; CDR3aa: CASRNGAGLTDTQYF; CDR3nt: TGCGCCAGCAGGAACGGGGCGGGACTCACAGATACGCAGTATTTT
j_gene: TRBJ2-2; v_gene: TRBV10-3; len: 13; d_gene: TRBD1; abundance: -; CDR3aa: CAITGQGTGELFF; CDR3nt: TGTGCCATCACAGGACAGGGCACCGGGGAGCTGTTTTTT
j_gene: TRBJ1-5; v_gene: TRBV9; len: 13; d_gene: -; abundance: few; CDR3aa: CASSVAEGEPQHF; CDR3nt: TGTGCCAGCAGCGTAGCGGAGGGGGAGCCCCAGCATTTT
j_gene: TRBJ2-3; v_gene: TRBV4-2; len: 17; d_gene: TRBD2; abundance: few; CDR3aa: CASSQGFLAASTDTQYF; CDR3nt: TGCGCCAGCAGCCAAGGATTTCTAGCGGCTAGCACAGATACGCAGTATTTT
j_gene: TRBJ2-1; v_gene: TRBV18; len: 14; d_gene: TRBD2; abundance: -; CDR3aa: CASSTGTSHNEQFF; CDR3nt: TGTGCCAGCTCAACCGGGACTAGCCACAATGAGCAGTTCTTC
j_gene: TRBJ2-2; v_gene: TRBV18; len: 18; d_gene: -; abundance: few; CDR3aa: CASSPTDRFLTFTGELFF; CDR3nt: TGTGCCAGCTCACCGACGGACCGTTTCCTTACCTTTACCGGGGAGCTGTTTTTT
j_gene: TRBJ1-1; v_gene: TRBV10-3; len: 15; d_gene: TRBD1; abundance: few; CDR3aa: CAISVDRAGGTEAFF; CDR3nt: TGTGCCATCAGTGTCGACAGGGCGGGAGGGACTGAAGCTTTCTTT
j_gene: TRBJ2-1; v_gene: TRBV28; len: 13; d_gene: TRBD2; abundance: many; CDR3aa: CASMASGRNEQFF; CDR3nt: TGTGCCAGCATGGCTAGCGGGAGGAATGAGCAGTTCTTC
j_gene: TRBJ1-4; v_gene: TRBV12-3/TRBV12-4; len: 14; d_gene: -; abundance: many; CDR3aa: CASSPRDGDEKLFF; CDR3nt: TGTGCCAGCAGTCCCCGGGACGGAGATGAAAAACTGTTTTTT
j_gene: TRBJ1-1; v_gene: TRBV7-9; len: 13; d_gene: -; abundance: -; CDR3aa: CASSLATEGRAFF; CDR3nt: TGTGCCAGCAGCTTAGCGACGGAGGGTCGCGCTTTCTTT
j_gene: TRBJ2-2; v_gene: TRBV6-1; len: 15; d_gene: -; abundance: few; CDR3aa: CASRTGTANTGELFF; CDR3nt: TGTGCCAGCAGGACCGGGACGGCGAACACCGGGGAGCTGTTTTTT
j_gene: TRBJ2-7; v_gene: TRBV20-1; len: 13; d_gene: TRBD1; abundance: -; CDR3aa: CSAPSGTGYEQYF; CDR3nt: TGCAGTGCCCCCTCCGGGACAGGGTACGAGCAGTACTTC
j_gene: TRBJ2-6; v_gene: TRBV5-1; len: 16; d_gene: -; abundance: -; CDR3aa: CASSYREGAGANVLTF; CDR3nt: TGCGCCAGCAGCTACAGGGAGGGAGCTGGGGCCAACGTCCTGACTTTC
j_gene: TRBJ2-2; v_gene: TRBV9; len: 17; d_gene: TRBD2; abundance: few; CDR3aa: CASSPPGGRANTGELFF; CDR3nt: TGTGCCAGCAGCCCACCCGGCGGGAGGGCGAACACCGGGGAGCTGTTTTTT